This T cell receptor (beta chain) derives from a study of cytomegalovirus exposure and HLA in healthy donors. There are 14 residues in the CDR3. J gave up 4 bases and V 0 bases, and 4 bases lay outside the gene matches. In germline, CDR1 is SGHNT, CDR2 YYREEE (reference sequence). PCR amplification relied on 60 Vbeta primers (plus 13 Jbeta primers). Assay: immunoSEQ multiplex PCR; the TCRdb copy retains only in-frame clones and omits some. Of under 60,000 clones in the sample, approximately 75% were seen once. Input material: PBMCs. The chain links TRBV5-4 to TRBJ2-7, with 7 bases lining up with TRBD1. The TCR comes from a woman in her thirties or forties in good health and CMV-seropositive. CDR3 DNA: TGTGCCAGCAGCTTGGGAGGGGGCACGTACGAGCAGTACTTC. This codes for CASSLGGGTYEQYF. The complete variable domain, with remaining parts taken from reference TRBV5-4 and TRBJ2-7, reads ETGVTQSPTHLIKTRGQQVTLRCSSQSGHNTVSWYQQALGQGPQFIFQYYREEENGRGNFPPRFSGLQFPNYSSELNVNALELDDSALYLCASSLGGGTYEQYFGPGTRLTVT.